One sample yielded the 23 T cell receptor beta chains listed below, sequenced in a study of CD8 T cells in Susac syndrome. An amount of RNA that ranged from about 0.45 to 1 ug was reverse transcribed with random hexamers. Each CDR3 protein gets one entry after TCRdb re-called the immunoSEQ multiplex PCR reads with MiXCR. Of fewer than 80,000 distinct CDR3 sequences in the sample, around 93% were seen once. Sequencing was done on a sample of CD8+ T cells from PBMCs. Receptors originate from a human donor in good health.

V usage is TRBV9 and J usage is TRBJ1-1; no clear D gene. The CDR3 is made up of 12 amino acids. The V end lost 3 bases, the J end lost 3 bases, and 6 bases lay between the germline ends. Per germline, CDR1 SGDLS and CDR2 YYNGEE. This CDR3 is CASSGGYTEAFF. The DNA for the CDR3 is TGTGCCAGCAGCGGCGGATACACTGAAGCTTTCTTT. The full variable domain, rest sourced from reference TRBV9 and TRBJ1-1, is DSGVTQTPKHLITATGQRVTLRCSPRSGDLSVYWYQQSLDQGLQFLIQYYNGEERAKGNILERFSAQQFPDLHSELNLSSLELGDSALYFCASSGGYTEAFFGQGTRLTVV.

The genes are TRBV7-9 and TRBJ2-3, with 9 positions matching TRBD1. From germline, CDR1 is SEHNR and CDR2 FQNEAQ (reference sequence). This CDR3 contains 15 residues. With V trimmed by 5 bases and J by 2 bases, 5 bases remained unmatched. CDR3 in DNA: TGTGCCAGCAGCAACCGGGACAGGGACACAGATACGCAGTATTTT. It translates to CASSNRDRDTDTQYF.

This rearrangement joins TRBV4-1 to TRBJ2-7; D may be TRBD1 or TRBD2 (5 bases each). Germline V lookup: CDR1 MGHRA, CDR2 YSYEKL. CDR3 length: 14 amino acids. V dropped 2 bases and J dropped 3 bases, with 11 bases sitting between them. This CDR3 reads CASSQNEGSYEQYV. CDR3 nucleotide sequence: TGCGCCAGCAGCCAAAACGAGGGGAGCTACGAGCAGTACGTC.

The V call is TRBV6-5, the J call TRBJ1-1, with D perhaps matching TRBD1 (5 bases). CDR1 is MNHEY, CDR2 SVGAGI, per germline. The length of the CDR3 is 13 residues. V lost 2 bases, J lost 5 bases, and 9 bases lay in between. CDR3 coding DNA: TGTGCCAGCAGTTACGCAGGGAGGACTGAAGCTTTCTTT. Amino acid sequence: CASSYAGRTEAFF.

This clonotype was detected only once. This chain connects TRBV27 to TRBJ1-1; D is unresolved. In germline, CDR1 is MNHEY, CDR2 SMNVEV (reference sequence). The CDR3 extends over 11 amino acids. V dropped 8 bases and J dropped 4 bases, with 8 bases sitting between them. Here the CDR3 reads CASHFGTEAFF. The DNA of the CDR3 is TGTGCCAGCCACTTCGGCACTGAAGCTTTCTTT.

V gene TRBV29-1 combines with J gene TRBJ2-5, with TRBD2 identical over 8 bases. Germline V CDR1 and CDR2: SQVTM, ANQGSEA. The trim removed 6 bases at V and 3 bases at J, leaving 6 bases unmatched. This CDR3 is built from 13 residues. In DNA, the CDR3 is TGCAGCGTGGCGGGGGGCTCGAAAGAGACCCAGTACTTC. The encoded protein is CSVAGGSKETQYF.

The CDR3 loop reads CASSLWAGGAKNIQYF. CDR3 sequence (DNA): TGTGCCAGCAGTTTATGGGCAGGCGGAGCCAAAAACATTCAGTACTTC. The rearrangement uses TRBV28 and TRBJ2-4, with D unresolved. Germline CDR1 reads MDHEN; CDR2 reads SYDVKM. The V and J ends lost 0 bases and 0 bases respectively, with 9 bases between them. The CDR3 length is 16 residues.

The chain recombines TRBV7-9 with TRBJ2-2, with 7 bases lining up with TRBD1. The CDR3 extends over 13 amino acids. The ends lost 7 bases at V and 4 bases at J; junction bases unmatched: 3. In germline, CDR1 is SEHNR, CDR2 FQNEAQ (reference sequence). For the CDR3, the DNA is TGTGCCAGCACCGGGACAGTCACCGGGGAGCTGTTTTTT. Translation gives CASTGTVTGELFF.

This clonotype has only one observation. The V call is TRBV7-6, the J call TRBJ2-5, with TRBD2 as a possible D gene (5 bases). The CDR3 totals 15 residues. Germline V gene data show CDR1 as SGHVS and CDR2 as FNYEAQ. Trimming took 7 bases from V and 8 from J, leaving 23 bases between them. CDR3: CASTGVNGGLGTQYF. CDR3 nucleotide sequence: TGTGCCAGCACCGGGGTCAACGGCGGTCTCGGAACCCAGTACTTC.

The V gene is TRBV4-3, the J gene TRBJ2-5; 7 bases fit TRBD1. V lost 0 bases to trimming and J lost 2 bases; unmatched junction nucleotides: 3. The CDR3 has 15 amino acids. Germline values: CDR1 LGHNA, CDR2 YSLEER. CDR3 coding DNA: TGCGCCAGCAGCCAAGACCGGACAGGTCAAGAGACCCAGTACTTC. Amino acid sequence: CASSQDRTGQETQYF.

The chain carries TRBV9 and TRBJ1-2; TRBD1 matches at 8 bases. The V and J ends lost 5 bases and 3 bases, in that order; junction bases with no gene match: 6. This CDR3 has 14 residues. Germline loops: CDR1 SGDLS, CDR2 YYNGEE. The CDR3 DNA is TGTGCCAGCAGTTTGACAGGGGCTCACTATGGCTACACCTTC. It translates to CASSLTGAHYGYTF.

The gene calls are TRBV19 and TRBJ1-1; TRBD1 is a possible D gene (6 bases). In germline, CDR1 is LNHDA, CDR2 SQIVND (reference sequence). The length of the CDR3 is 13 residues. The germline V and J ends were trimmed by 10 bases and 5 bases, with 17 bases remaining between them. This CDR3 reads CAIEGGDQTEAFF. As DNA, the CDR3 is TGTGCCATCGAGGGGGGGGATCAGACTGAAGCTTTCTTT.

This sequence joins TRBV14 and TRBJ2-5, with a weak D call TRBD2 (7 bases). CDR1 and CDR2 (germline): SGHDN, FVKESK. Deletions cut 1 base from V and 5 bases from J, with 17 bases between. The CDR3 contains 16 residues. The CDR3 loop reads CASSQVRGGLEETQYF. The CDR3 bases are TGTGCCAGCAGCCAAGTTAGGGGGGGCCTCGAGGAGACCCAGTACTTC.

Here the CDR3 DNA reads TGCAGCGTTGCCCCTCGACAGGTTAGCACAGATACGCAGTATTTT. Translated, it gives CSVAPRQVSTDTQYF. V gene TRBV29-1 combines with J gene TRBJ2-3; D might be TRBD1 (6 bases). The CDR3 contains 15 residues. Per germline, CDR1 SQVTM and CDR2 ANQGSEA. V gave up 4 bases and J gave up 0 bases, with 14 bases separating them.

The CDR3 sequence is CASSLAGTYNEQFF. CDR3 nucleotide sequence: TGTGCCAGCAGCTTAGCGGGGACCTACAATGAGCAGTTCTTC. The chain carries TRBV7-2 and TRBJ2-1, with D unclear. Trimming pared 0 bases from V and 2 bases from J, leaving 5 bases between. The CDR3 sequence is 14 residues long. Germline V gives CDR1 SGHTA, CDR2 FQGNSA.

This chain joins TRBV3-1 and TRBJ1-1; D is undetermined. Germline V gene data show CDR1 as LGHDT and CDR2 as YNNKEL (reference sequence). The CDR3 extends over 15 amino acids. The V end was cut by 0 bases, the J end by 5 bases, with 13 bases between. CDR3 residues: CASSQEVRSWTEAFF. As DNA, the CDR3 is TGTGCCAGCAGCCAAGAGGTCAGAAGTTGGACTGAAGCTTTCTTT.

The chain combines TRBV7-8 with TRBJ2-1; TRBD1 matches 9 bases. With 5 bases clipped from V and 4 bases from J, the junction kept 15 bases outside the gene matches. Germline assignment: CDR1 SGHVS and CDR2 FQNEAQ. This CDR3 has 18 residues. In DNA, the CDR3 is TGTGCCAGCAGCCCCTTCTATACTCCGGGACAGGGATACAATGAGCAGTTCTTC. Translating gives CASSPFYTPGQGYNEQFF.

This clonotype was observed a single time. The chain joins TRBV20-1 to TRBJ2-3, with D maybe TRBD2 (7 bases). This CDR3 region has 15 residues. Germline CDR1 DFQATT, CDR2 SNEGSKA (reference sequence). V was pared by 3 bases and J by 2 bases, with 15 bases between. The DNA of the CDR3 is TGCAGTGCTAGTCGGGGGGCTGTGTCCACAGATACGCAGTATTTT. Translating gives CSASRGAVSTDTQYF.

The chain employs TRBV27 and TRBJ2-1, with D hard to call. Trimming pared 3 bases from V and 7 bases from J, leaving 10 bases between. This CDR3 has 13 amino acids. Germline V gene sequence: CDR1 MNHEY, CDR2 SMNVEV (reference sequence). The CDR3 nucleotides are TGTGCCAGCAGTTTTGGGGTTCGAAATGAGCAGTTCTTC. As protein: CASSFGVRNEQFF.

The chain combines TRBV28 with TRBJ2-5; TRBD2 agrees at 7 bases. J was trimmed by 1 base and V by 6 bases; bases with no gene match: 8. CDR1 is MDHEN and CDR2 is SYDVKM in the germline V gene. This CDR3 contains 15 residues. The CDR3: CASSYWEGSQETQYF. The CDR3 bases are TGTGCCAGCAGCTATTGGGAGGGTAGCCAAGAGACCCAGTACTTC.

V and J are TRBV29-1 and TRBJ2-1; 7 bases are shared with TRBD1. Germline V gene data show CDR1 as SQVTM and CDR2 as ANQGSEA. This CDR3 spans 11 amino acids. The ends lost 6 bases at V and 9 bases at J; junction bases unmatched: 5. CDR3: CSVRTGVEQFF. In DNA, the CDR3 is TGCAGCGTCCGAACAGGGGTTGAGCAGTTCTTC.

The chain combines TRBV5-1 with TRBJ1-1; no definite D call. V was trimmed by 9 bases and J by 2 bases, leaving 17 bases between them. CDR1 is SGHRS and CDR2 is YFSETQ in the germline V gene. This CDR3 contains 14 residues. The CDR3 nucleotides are TGCGCCACCAGATCTACGACGGATAACACTGAAGCTTTCTTT. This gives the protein CATRSTTDNTEAFF. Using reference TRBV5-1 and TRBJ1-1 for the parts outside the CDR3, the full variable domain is KAGVTQTPRYLIKTRGQQVTLSCSPISGHRSVSWYQQTPGQGLQFLFEYFSETQRNKGNFPGRFSGRQFSNSRSEMNVSTLELGDSALYLCATRSTTDNTEAFFGQGTRLTVV.

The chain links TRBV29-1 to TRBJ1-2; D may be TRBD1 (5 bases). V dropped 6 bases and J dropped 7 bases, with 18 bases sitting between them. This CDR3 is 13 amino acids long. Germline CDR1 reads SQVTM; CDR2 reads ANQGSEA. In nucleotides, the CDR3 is TGCAGCGTCTTCGGCAGCCGGGGCTTTGGCTACACCTTC. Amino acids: CSVFGSRGFGYTF.